This entry is about one TCR beta chain. Here immunoSEQ multiplex PCR was the method, and the copy in TCRdb shows in-frame clones only, minus some. The sample lists 85,000 to 100,000 clones, roughly 90% seen once, with approximately 1.5% in the top ten. These data belong to a study of T cell changes during pregnancy in multiple sclerosis. Germline V gene sequence: CDR1 MDHEN, CDR2 SYDVKM. CDR3 length: 17 residues. The V and J ends lost 6 bases and 6 bases, in that order; junction bases with no gene match: 13. The sequence was collected from a female donor with multiple sclerosis, enrolled in a pregnancy study. The chain couples TRBV28 to TRBJ2-2; 10 bases line up with TRBD2. Here the sequenced sample was peripheral blood, taken in the first trimester of pregnancy. CDR3 bases: TGTGCCAGCAGCTCAGCCATGGGGGGGACTAGCGCCGGGGAGCTGTTTTTT. It translates to CASSSAMGGTSAGELFF.